This entry lists 32 T cell receptor beta chains sequenced from one sample in a study of identical twins. Each CDR3 protein is one row after TCRdb ran MiXCR on the 5' RACE reads. The sample contains some 660,000 distinct CDR3 sequences, over 8.5% of which appear only once. The data also belong to a second study, concerning yellow fever vaccine responses in identical twins.

The source material was PBMCs. These receptor sequences come from a woman aged 18-29 years in good health.

The chain is built from TRBV18 and TRBJ2-7; maybe TRBD1 (6 bases). Germline-derived CDR1 and CDR2 are KGHSH and LQKENI. This CDR3 comprises 13 residues. Trimming removed 5 bases at V and 4 bases at J, with 12 bases between. For the CDR3, the DNA is TGTGCCAGCTCATCGTATACAGGGTACGAGCAGTACTTC. It encodes CASSSYTGYEQYF.

The rearrangement links TRBV20-1 to TRBJ2-7; 8 bases are a match to TRBD1. The germline CDR1 and CDR2 sequences are DFQATT and SNEGSKA (reference sequence). V lost 5 bases, J lost 4 bases, and 7 bases stayed unmatched. This CDR3 contains 13 residues. CDR3 sequence: CSAYDRGGYEQYF. The CDR3 DNA is TGCAGTGCTTACGACAGGGGTGGGTACGAGCAGTACTTC.

This clonotype has a count of ten or more. The genes are TRBV7-2 and TRBJ2-3, with 14 bases that match TRBD2. V was clipped by 5 bases and J by 3 bases; unmatched bases: 7. The germline CDR1 and CDR2 sequences are SGHTA and FQGNSA. CDR3 length: 17 amino acids. CDR3 DNA: TGTGCCAGCAGCGGAGGACTAGCGGGGGGCCAGACAGATACGCAGTATTTT. Its protein is CASSGGLAGGQTDTQYF.

This clonotype was picked up many times. This rearrangement joins TRBV27 to TRBJ2-2; possible D gene TRBD1, 6 bases. V lost 6 bases and J 3 bases, leaving 14 bases between the germline ends. The CDR3 spans 15 residues. CDR1 is MNHEY, CDR2 SMNVEV, per germline (reference sequence). The CDR3 DNA reads TGTGCCAGCAGCCTAAGGACAGCCTACACCGGGGAGCTGTTTTTT. This sequence encodes CASSLRTAYTGELFF.

The gene calls are TRBV19 and TRBJ2-5; D remains unclear. Germline V lookup: CDR1 LNHDA, CDR2 SQIVND (reference sequence). The CDR3 length is 13 residues. V was clipped by 6 bases and J by 2 bases, with 10 bases between them. The chain's CDR3 is CASRPPAQETQYF. The CDR3, as DNA: TGTGCCAGTAGGCCCCCAGCTCAAGAGACCCAGTACTTC. Filled out from reference TRBV19 and TRBJ2-5, the complete variable domain reads DGGITQSPKYLFRKEGQNVTLSCEQNLNHDAMYWYRQDPGQGLRLIYYSQIVNDFQKGDIAEGYSVSREKKESFPLTVTSAQKNPTAFYLCASRPPAQETQYFGPGTRLLVL.

This chain uses TRBV7-9 with TRBJ2-7; TRBD1 might be the D (5 bases). From germline, CDR1 is SEHNR and CDR2 FQNEAQ (reference sequence). Trimming stripped 5 bases from V and 0 bases from J, with 14 bases between. This CDR3 spans 15 amino acids. In nucleotides, the CDR3 is TGTGCCAGCAGCCCTAGACAGATAATCTCCTACGAGCAGTACTTC. This gives the protein CASSPRQIISYEQYF.

The rearrangement links TRBV10-3 to TRBJ2-3; 14 bases are shared with TRBD2. CDR1 ENHRY and CDR2 SYGVKD come from the germline V gene. This CDR3 has 18 residues. J lost 2 bases, V lost 4 bases, and 8 bases had no gene match. DNA of the CDR3: TGTGCCATCAGTGTTCATGGACTAGCGGGAGGTTCCACAGATACGCAGTATTTT. It yields the protein CAISVHGLAGGSTDTQYF.

The chain has TRBV14 and TRBJ2-1, with TRBD2 matching 7 bases. V lost 6 bases and J lost 4; bases outside the gene matches: 9. The germline V gene has CDR1 SGHDN and CDR2 FVKESK. The CDR3 contains 15 residues. The CDR3 loop is CASSHTGLPYNEQFF. The CDR3, as DNA: TGTGCCAGCAGTCATACGGGACTACCTTACAATGAGCAGTTCTTC.

The sample holds many counts of this clonotype. V gene TRBV10-3 combines with J gene TRBJ2-3; 10 bases map to TRBD2. Unmatched junction bases numbered 11, after V lost 10 bases and J lost 4 bases. CDR1 is ENHRY and CDR2 is SYGVKD in the germline V gene. The CDR3 length is 15 residues. CDR3 region: CATRASGSGADTQYF. For the CDR3, the DNA is TGTGCCACGCGAGCTAGCGGGAGCGGTGCAGATACGCAGTATTTT.

The V call is TRBV27, the J call TRBJ1-5; 7 nucleotides match TRBD1. The CDR3 length is 16 residues. Unmatched junction bases numbered 2, after V lost 0 bases and J lost 0 bases. Per germline, CDR1 MNHEY and CDR2 SMNVEV (reference sequence). The CDR3 DNA is TGTGCCAGCAGTTTATCAGGGGGCGTTAGCAATCAGCCCCAGCATTTT. Protein: CASSLSGGVSNQPQHF.

The sample holds many counts of this clonotype. The chain links TRBV25-1 to TRBJ2-4, with D unresolved. Germline values: CDR1 MGHDK, CDR2 SYGVNS. This CDR3 has 15 residues. Deletions cut 4 bases from V and 0 bases from J, with 10 bases between. The CDR3 bases are TGTGCCAGCAGTGGGCAGGAACTAGCCAAAAACATTCAGTACTTC. Encoded protein: CASSGQELAKNIQYF.

This clonotype was observed a handful of times. The chain links TRBV2 to TRBJ1-2, with 7 bases aligning to TRBD1. Trimming at V came to 2 bases and at J to 5 bases, leaving 11 bases not matched to a gene. CDR1 is SNHLY, CDR2 FYNNEI, per germline. The CDR3 is made up of 16 amino acids. The DNA of the CDR3 is TGTGCCAGCAGTGAACGGGACAGCCCGAGCGTTTATGGCTACACCTTC. This encodes CASSERDSPSVYGYTF.

This clonotype was picked up a small number of times. The V gene is TRBV20-1, the J gene TRBJ2-2; 7 bases align to TRBD2. The length of the CDR3 is 16 residues. Germline CDR1 and CDR2: DFQATT and SNEGSKA (reference sequence). After removal of 3 bases from V and 3 bases from J, the junction contained 10 bases not matched to a gene. The CDR3 protein is CSASFRASGYTGELFF. CDR3 nucleotide sequence: TGCAGTGCTAGCTTTCGGGCTAGCGGATACACCGGGGAGCTGTTTTTT.

This clonotype has a count of ten or more. The gene calls are TRBV11-2 and TRBJ2-1; no definite D call. CDR3 length equals 12 residues. Germline V gene sequence: CDR1 SGHAT, CDR2 FQNNGV. Trimming removed 1 base at V and 7 bases at J, with 5 bases between. Here the CDR3 DNA reads TGTGCCAGCAGCTTAGGAGTAAATGAGCAGTTCTTC. Translation: CASSLGVNEQFF.

This clonotype was seen a few times. This may stem from a read error, because a much larger clone lies one nucleotide away. J is TRBJ2-1 and V is TRBV2, with 12 bases lining up with TRBD2. CDR3 length: 15 residues. V lost 3 bases, J lost 5 bases, and 2 bases stayed unmatched. The germline CDR1 and CDR2 sequences are SNHLY and FYNNEI. The chain's CDR3 is CASSDLAGGNNEQFF. CDR3 in DNA: TGTGCCAGCAGTGACCTAGCGGGGGGGAACAATGAGCAGTTCTTC.

This clonotype was detected once. V gene TRBV25-1 combines with J gene TRBJ2-3, with 9 bases identical to TRBD1. V was clipped by 4 bases and J by 8 bases; unmatched bases: 4. Germline V gene sequence: CDR1 MGHDK, CDR2 SYGVNS. The CDR3 totals 13 residues. The CDR3 DNA sequence: TGTGCCAGCAGTGTGACAGGGGGGGCTACGCAGTATTTT. Protein sequence: CASSVTGGATQYF.

As regards this clonotype: With a much larger clone just one base away, this may be a read error. The V call is TRBV6-1, the J call TRBJ2-7; TRBD1 might be the D (5 bases). From germline, CDR1 is MNHNS and CDR2 SASEGT. This CDR3 has 11 amino acids. The DNA for the CDR3 is TGTGCCTGCAGAGACAGCTACGAGCAGTACTTC. This codes for CACRDSYEQYF.

This clonotype was found a few times. The V and J genes are TRBV5-5 and TRBJ1-1; TRBD1 might be the D (6 bases). From germline, CDR1 is SGHKS and CDR2 YYEKEE (reference sequence). The CDR3 consists of 14 residues. Trimming took 3 bases from V and 0 from J, leaving 9 bases between them. Written as DNA, the CDR3 is TGTGCCAGCAGCTCCGGGACAATGAACACTGAAGCTTTCTTT. Amino acid sequence: CASSSGTMNTEAFF.

V usage is TRBV7-9 and J usage is TRBJ2-5; 7 bases align to TRBD1. Germline V lookup: CDR1 SEHNR, CDR2 FQNEAQ (reference sequence). With V trimmed by 6 bases and J by 4 bases, 8 bases remained unmatched. The CDR3 runs to 14 residues. For the CDR3, the DNA is TGTGCCAGCAGGGACGGACAGGATGCAGAGACCCAGTACTTC. Translating it yields CASRDGQDAETQYF. Variable domain in full (rest from reference TRBV7-9 and TRBJ2-5): DTGVSQNPRHKITKRGQNVTFRCDPISEHNRLYWYRQTLGQGPEFLTYFQNEAQLEKSRLLSDRFSAERPKGSFSTLEIQRTEQGDSAMYLCASRDGQDAETQYFGPGTRLLVL.

The chain couples TRBV15 to TRBJ2-1, with 10 bases that match TRBD2. This CDR3 region has 18 residues. Losses at the gene ends were 0 bases for V and 10 bases for J; bases not matched to a gene: 15. CDR1 LNHNV and CDR2 YYDKDF come from the germline V gene (reference sequence). In DNA, the CDR3 is TGTGCCACCAGCAGAGATTGGGGACTGGAGCGGGAGGGCGGGGAGCAGTTCTTC. Residues: CATSRDWGLEREGGEQFF.

The chain joins TRBV12-3 or TRBV12-4 to TRBJ1-1; weak D call: TRBD1 (6 bases). The CDR3 runs 15 residues. Trimming took off 2 bases at V and 0 bases at J, with 10 bases between the two ends. The CDR3 nucleotides read TGTGCCAGCAGTTTAAGGGGGGCCCTGAACACTGAAGCTTTCTTT. Translation: CASSLRGALNTEAFF.

This clonotype occurred a few times. The rearrangement uses TRBV30 and TRBJ2-5; D unclear. CDR3 length equals 12 residues. The V gene's germline CDR1 is GTSNPN and CDR2 SVGIG (reference sequence). The V end was cut by 5 bases, the J end by 5 bases, with 12 bases between. Written as DNA, the CDR3 is TGTGCCTGGGACTTCCATGGGGAGACCCAGTACTTC. It translates to CAWDFHGETQYF.

This clonotype was detected ten times or more. The V and J genes are TRBV12-3 or TRBV12-4 and TRBJ2-3, with D possibly matching TRBD2 (6 bases). The V and J ends lost 7 bases and 6 bases respectively, with 17 bases between them. The CDR3 covers 14 residues. For the CDR3, the DNA is TGTGCCAGCATCTCTCGGGGGAGGTCGGATACGCAGTATTTT. Protein sequence: CASISRGRSDTQYF.

The chain carries TRBV5-1 and TRBJ2-7, with D unresolved. CDR1 SGHRS and CDR2 YFSETQ come from the germline V gene. V lost 5 bases to trimming and J lost 5 bases, with 11 bases between them. The CDR3 contains 12 residues. CDR3 loop: CASRDRTHEQYF. For the CDR3, the DNA is TGCGCCAGCAGGGATCGTACCCACGAGCAGTACTTC.

The chain has TRBV24-1 and TRBJ2-7; D remains ambiguous. Germline lookup yields CDR1 KGHDR and CDR2 SFDVKD. This CDR3 spans 16 amino acids. Trimming pared 4 bases from V and 0 bases from J, leaving 15 bases between. CDR3 in DNA: TGTGCCACCAGTGACCCACCCGACGAGAGCTCCTACGAGCAGTACTTC. Its protein is CATSDPPDESSYEQYF.

This clonotype appeared a few times. V usage is TRBV5-1 and J usage is TRBJ1-1; 7 bases are shared with TRBD1. CDR1 is SGHRS, CDR2 YFSETQ, per germline. CDR3 length: 16 residues. Losses at the gene ends were 0 bases for V and 0 bases for J; bases not matched to a gene: 5. This CDR3 reads CASSLAGQRMNTEAFF. CDR3 DNA sequence: TGCGCCAGCAGCTTGGCGGGACAGCGGATGAACACTGAAGCTTTCTTT. The full variable domain, completed using reference TRBV5-1 and TRBJ1-1, is KAGVTQTPRYLIKTRGQQVTLSCSPISGHRSVSWYQQTPGQGLQFLFEYFSETQRNKGNFPGRFSGRQFSNSRSEMNVSTLELGDSALYLCASSLAGQRMNTEAFFGQGTRLTVV.

This clonotype was detected many times. The V and J genes are TRBV5-6 and TRBJ2-7, with a weak D call TRBD1 (6 bases). The germline CDR1 and CDR2 sequences are SGHDT and YYEEEE. V lost 0 bases and J lost 1, with 8 bases in between. This CDR3 contains 14 residues. In DNA, the CDR3 is TGTGCCAGCAGCTTGGAGGGGGTTTCCTACGAGCAGTACTTC. It translates to CASSLEGVSYEQYF. The entire variable domain, with the rest obtained from reference TRBV5-6 and TRBJ2-7, is as follows: DAGVTQSPTHLIKTRGQQVTLRCSPKSGHDTVSWYQQALGQGPQFIFQYYEEEERQRGNFPDRFSGHQFPNYSSELNVNALLLGDSALYLCASSLEGVSYEQYFGPGTRLTVT.

This clonotype occurred many times. The chain recombines TRBV12-3 or TRBV12-4 with TRBJ2-7; 10 nucleotides agree with TRBD1. The CDR3 runs 14 residues. Trimming took 5 bases from V and 4 from J; bases not matched to a gene: 5. Written as DNA, the CDR3 is TGTGCCAGCAGTGTCGGGACAGGGGAGTACGAGCAGTACTTC. Encoded protein: CASSVGTGEYEQYF.

This clonotype appeared many times. V gene TRBV12-3 or TRBV12-4 combines with J gene TRBJ2-1, with unresolved D. V lost 5 bases to trimming and J lost 9 bases, with 11 bases between them. CDR3 size: 12 residues. The CDR3 DNA reads as TGTGCCAGCAGTACCTCCTCGAGTGAGCAGTTCTTC. It codes for CASSTSSSEQFF.

This clonotype has at least ten counts. The J gene is TRBJ2-7, the V gene TRBV10-3; 7 positions match TRBD2. Trimming cost V 3 bases and J 5 bases; bases outside gene matches: 7. This CDR3 is 14 amino acids long. CDR1 is ENHRY, CDR2 SYGVKD, per germline. The CDR3 DNA reads TGTGCCATCAGTGATGGACTAGATCCCCACGAGCAGTACTTC. It yields the protein CAISDGLDPHEQYF.

The V call is TRBV7-2, the J call TRBJ2-5; the D gene is possibly TRBD2 (5 bases). Germline assignment: CDR1 SGHTA and CDR2 FQGNSA. The CDR3 consists of 15 residues. V was pared by 5 bases and J by 6 bases, with 19 bases between. The CDR3 sequence is CASSPKEGSVKTQYF. The CDR3 DNA sequence: TGTGCCAGCAGCCCAAAAGAGGGCAGTGTAAAGACCCAGTACTTC.

This clonotype appeared many times. CDR3 in amino acids: CASSLAGGAPDTQYF. As DNA, the CDR3 is TGTGCCAGCAGTCTAGCGGGAGGGGCGCCAGATACGCAGTATTTT. V and J are TRBV9 and TRBJ2-3, with 12 bases aligning to TRBD2. The germline CDR1 and CDR2 sequences are SGDLS and YYNGEE. The CDR3 contains 15 residues. The V gene end was trimmed by 5 bases and the J gene end by 4 bases; junction bases not matched to a gene: 5. Full variable domain (rest looked up from reference TRBV9 and TRBJ2-3): DSGVTQTPKHLITATGQRVTLRCSPRSGDLSVYWYQQSLDQGLQFLIQYYNGEERAKGNILERFSAQQFPDLHSELNLSSLELGDSALYFCASSLAGGAPDTQYFGPGTRLTVL.